This TCR beta chain was profiled in a study of human T cells and chemical hapten exposure. Trimming removed 5 bases at V and 5 bases at J, with 10 bases between. The CDR3 runs to 13 residues. Germline CDR1 reads SEHNR; CDR2 reads FQNEAQ (reference sequence). This clonotype showed up just a few times. As for time point: patch test 1, 2 weeks after DPC sensitization. Documented treatment: therapeutic diphenylcyclopropenone sensitization with weekly scalp DPC. TCRdb re-called the RACE reads with MiXCR, one entry per CDR3 protein. The data show more than 55,000 distinct CDR3 sequences, with 9.8% seen just once and about 3.1% held by the top ten.

The sample was whole blood, taken in connection with sensitization to the hapten diphenylcyclopropenone (DPC). The V call is TRBV7-9, the J call TRBJ2-1; D is tentatively TRBD1 or TRBD2 (6 bases each). The clonotype comes from a woman between 40 and 50 years old with alopecia areata. Some clones in this sample may be carry-over from other donors' samples. For the CDR3, the DNA is TGTGCCAGCAGCCCTAGGGGGGACAATGAGCAGTTCTTC. This gives the protein CASSPRGDNEQFF.